Listed here are 32 T cell receptor beta chains from one sample, sequenced in a study of cytomegalovirus exposure and HLA in healthy donors. The PCR ran on 60 Vbeta and 13 Jbeta primers. The assay was immunoSEQ multiplex PCR, and TCRdb's table has in-frame clones only and misses some. This table holds approximately 130,000 clones, around 78% found once. Material: PBMCs. These receptors were obtained from a woman aged 45-60 years in good health and CMV-seronegative.

The V call is TRBV28, the J call TRBJ2-7; D is ambiguous. V gave up 6 bases and J gave up 6 bases, with 18 bases separating them. The CDR3 runs to 14 residues. Germline CDR1 reads MDHEN; CDR2 reads SYDVKM. The CDR3, as DNA: TGTGCCAGCAGGATGGCGGCCCACCCCCCCGAGCAGTACTTC. This codes for CASRMAAHPPEQYF.

The gene calls are TRBV28 and TRBJ1-4, with unresolved D. V was clipped by 5 bases and J by 0 bases, with 16 bases between them. Germline-derived CDR1 and CDR2 are MDHEN and SYDVKM. The CDR3 is 17 residues long. In nucleotides, the CDR3 is TGTGCCAGCAGTCCCCTTGAGGAGTTGCCAACTAATGAAAAACTGTTTTTT. This gives the protein CASSPLEELPTNEKLFF.

The V and J genes are TRBV15 and TRBJ2-5, with 7 bases that match TRBD2. Germline V gene data show CDR1 as LNHNV and CDR2 as YYDKDF (reference sequence). The CDR3 spans 13 residues. V shed 7 bases, J shed 5 bases, and the junction held 7 bases outside the gene matches. CDR3 loop: CATMISGGETQYF. DNA for the CDR3: TGTGCCACCATGATATCCGGGGGGGAGACCCAGTACTTC.

This clone showed up just a few times. J is TRBJ1-5 and V is TRBV6-1, with 7 bases lining up with TRBD1. Looked up from germline, CDR1 is MNHNS and CDR2 is SASEGT. V gave up 2 bases and J gave up 4 bases; unmatched junction bases: 5. The CDR3 extends over 15 amino acids. The CDR3: CASSESTGRNQPQHF. The CDR3 region has the DNA TGTGCCAGCAGTGAATCGACAGGGCGGAATCAGCCCCAGCATTTT.

The gene calls are TRBV5-5 and TRBJ2-7; 9 bases are a match to TRBD1. The CDR3 contains 16 residues. Germline values: CDR1 SGHKS, CDR2 YYEKEE (reference sequence). The J segment lost 3 bases and the V segment lost 4 bases, leaving 11 bases of the junction unmatched. The CDR3 here is CASSRDRVKFFYEQYV. CDR3 coding DNA: TGTGCCAGCAGCCGGGACAGGGTAAAATTTTTCTACGAGCAGTACGTC.

This chain links TRBV5-4 with TRBJ2-7, with TRBD2 matching 11 bases. The CDR3 has 15 amino acids. Germline CDR1 SGHNT, CDR2 YYREEE (reference sequence). V lost 0 bases and J lost 7; bases outside the gene matches: 6. For the CDR3, the DNA is TGTGCCAGCAGCTTGGATAGCGGGAGGGCCGAAGAGCAGTACTTC. As protein: CASSLDSGRAEEQYF.

The rearrangement links TRBV4-1 to TRBJ1-4; 8 positions agree with TRBD1. Germline lookup yields CDR1 MGHRA and CDR2 YSYEKL. The CDR3 runs to 16 residues. The V and J ends lost 2 bases and 10 bases, in that order; junction bases with no gene match: 12. In DNA form, the CDR3 reads TGCGCCAGCAGCCAATCTGGCGGGACAGGTCGGGGAAAACTGTTTTTT. Amino acids: CASSQSGGTGRGKLFF.

The rearrangement joins TRBV7-9 to TRBJ2-5, with D perhaps matching TRBD1 (6 bases). Germline V gene lookup returns CDR1 SEHNR and CDR2 FQNEAQ (reference sequence). CDR3 length: 14 amino acids. The V and J ends lost 5 bases and 5 bases respectively, with 15 bases between them. The CDR3 nucleotides read TGTGCCAGCAGCCCACTCGACAGGCCGGAGACCCAGTACTTC. This gives the protein CASSPLDRPETQYF. The variable domain in full, with the rest retrieved from reference TRBV7-9 and TRBJ2-5, is DTGVSQNPRHKITKRGQNVTFRCDPISEHNRLYWYRQTLGQGPEFLTYFQNEAQLEKSRLLSDRFSAERPKGSFSTLEIQRTEQGDSAMYLCASSPLDRPETQYFGPGTRLLVL.

The chain joins TRBV2 to TRBJ1-1, with TRBD1 identical over 8 bases. The germline gives CDR1 SNHLY, CDR2 FYNNEI. This CDR3 is built from 16 residues. V gave up 7 bases and J gave up 11 bases; unmatched junction bases: 21. CDR3 bases: TGTGCCAGCACCCCCCCACGGGCAGGGGGCGTTTGGGAGGCTTTCTTT. Translating it yields CASTPPRAGGVWEAFF.

The chain combines TRBV6-1 with TRBJ2-7; 9 bases map to TRBD2. With 8 bases clipped from V and 2 bases from J, the junction kept 7 bases outside the gene matches. Germline V gives CDR1 MNHNS, CDR2 SASEGT. The CDR3 is 14 residues long. The CDR3 nucleotides are TGTGCCAGCTTGACTAGCGGCAGGACCTACGAGCAGTACGTC. Its protein is CASLTSGRTYEQYV.

This clone is a singleton in its sample. One end of the junction does not line up with germline, which may come from a read error. V gene TRBV6-5 combines with J gene TRBJ1-2; tentative D call: TRBD1 (6 bases). The V gene's germline CDR1 is MNHEY and CDR2 SVGAGI. The CDR3 contains 15 residues. CDR3 sequence: CASRGGTGANYGYPF. DNA for the CDR3: TGTGCCAGCAGGGGAGGGACGGGGGCTAACTATGGCTACCCCTTC.

The V gene is TRBV5-6, the J gene TRBJ1-5; 7 bases are a match to TRBD1. V lost 3 bases, J lost 5 bases, and 5 bases stayed unmatched. The CDR3 is made up of 14 amino acids. Germline V gives CDR1 SGHDT, CDR2 YYEEEE. The CDR3 loop reads CASSYGTADQPQHF. The CDR3, as DNA: TGTGCCAGCAGCTACGGGACAGCGGATCAGCCCCAGCATTTT.

This clone is a singleton in its sample. The chain links TRBV6-5 to TRBJ2-1; 8 bases match TRBD2. J lost 3 bases, V lost 6 bases, and 7 bases had no gene match. From germline, CDR1 is MNHEY and CDR2 SVGAGI. The CDR3 is 15 amino acids. CDR3 DNA: TGTGCCAGCAGGACGGGGGGGAGTAGCTACAATGAGCAGTTCTTC. Its protein product is CASRTGGSSYNEQFF.

The genes are TRBV19 and TRBJ1-5, with 7 bases matching TRBD1. Germline V gives CDR1 LNHDA, CDR2 SQIVND (reference sequence). The V and J ends lost 10 bases and 3 bases, in that order; junction bases with no gene match: 6. This CDR3 comprises 13 residues. Here the CDR3 DNA reads TGTGCCACTTGGGACAGAGTCAATCAGCCCCAGCATTTT. Protein sequence: CATWDRVNQPQHF.

The rearrangement links TRBV6-4 to TRBJ2-3, with 12 bases lining up with TRBD2. CDR1 is MRHNA, CDR2 SNTAGT, per germline. The CDR3 has 15 residues. The junction had 1 base not matched to a gene; V was cut back by 2 bases and J by 4 bases. The CDR3 nucleotides read TGTGCCAGCAGTGACCTAGCGGGAGGGCCAGATACGCAGTATTTT. As protein: CASSDLAGGPDTQYF.

V gene TRBV14 combines with J gene TRBJ2-5, with 8 bases aligning to TRBD1. Trimming cost V 1 base and J 4 bases; bases outside gene matches: 11. The CDR3 is 17 residues long. Germline V gives CDR1 SGHDN, CDR2 FVKESK. The CDR3 region has the DNA TGTGCCAGCAGCCAAGCTCCTTGGGCAGGGGGCGCAGAGACCCAGTACTTC. It encodes CASSQAPWAGGAETQYF.

This sequence joins TRBV27 and TRBJ2-2; the D gene is possibly TRBD2 (7 bases). Trimming shortened V by 6 bases and J by 2 bases, and 16 bases separated the two germline ends. CDR1 MNHEY and CDR2 SMNVEV come from the germline V gene (reference sequence). The CDR3 sequence is 16 residues long. CDR3 loop: CASRGGGGPNTGELFF. The CDR3 coding sequence is TGTGCCAGCAGGGGTGGGGGGGGGCCTAACACCGGGGAGCTGTTTTTT.

J is TRBJ1-5 and V is TRBV19, with D hard to call. Per germline, CDR1 LNHDA and CDR2 SQIVND (reference sequence). V was pared by 3 bases and J by 0 bases, with 9 bases between. CDR3 length: 15 amino acids. The CDR3 reads CASSILGPSNQPQHF. The CDR3 region has the DNA TGTGCCAGTAGTATTCTGGGCCCTAGCAATCAGCCCCAGCATTTT.

This clone was seen only a few times. As DNA, the CDR3 is TGTGCCAGCAGTTTTGTGGGAGGGCCTGGGGAGACCCAGTACTTC. Translation gives CASSFVGGPGETQYF. The V gene is TRBV6-5, the J gene TRBJ2-5, with 7 bases that match TRBD2. From germline, CDR1 is MNHEY and CDR2 SVGAGI. There are 15 residues in the CDR3. V trimming: 4 bases; J trimming: 5 bases; junction bases outside the gene matches: 10.

The count of this clone is one. This rearrangement joins TRBV29-1 to TRBJ1-1; the match to TRBD1 covers 8 bases. The CDR3 has 13 amino acids. V lost 4 bases and J lost 1; bases outside the gene matches: 2. Germline V gene lookup returns CDR1 SQVTM and CDR2 ANQGSEA. The CDR3 loop reads CSVGQGPNTEAFF. The CDR3 DNA reads TGCAGCGTTGGACAGGGGCCGAACACTGAAGCTTTCTTT.

The chain combines TRBV18 with TRBJ1-4; 7 bases fit TRBD1. The CDR3 has 13 residues. Looked up from germline, CDR1 is KGHSH and CDR2 is LQKENI. V gave up 9 bases and J gave up 5 bases; unmatched junction bases: 6. CDR3 sequence reads: CASSRGGNEKLFF. The CDR3 coding sequence is TGTGCCAGTTCCCGAGGGGGCAATGAAAAACTGTTTTTT.

The V call is TRBV28, the J call TRBJ1-1, with no clear D. Germline assignment: CDR1 MDHEN and CDR2 SYDVKM. Between the trimmed V and J ends, which lost 6 bases and 5 bases, there was a span of 10 bases. The CDR3 has 12 amino acids. The CDR3 region has the DNA TGTGCCAGCAGGGAGGATTGGACTGAAGCTTTCTTT. Protein product: CASREDWTEAFF.

The sample holds one count of this clone. The chain employs TRBV28 and TRBJ2-1; TRBD2 might be the D (6 bases). CDR3 size: 15 residues. V lost 2 bases and J 10 bases, leaving 18 bases between the germline ends. Germline V gene lookup returns CDR1 MDHEN and CDR2 SYDVKM. The CDR3 sequence: CASSLPYRTTKEQFF. CDR3 in DNA: TGTGCCAGCAGTTTACCTTACCGGACTACAAAAGAGCAGTTCTTC.

This sequence joins TRBV7-9 and TRBJ1-1; 7 bases agree with TRBD1. The CDR3 length is 14 residues. J lost 5 bases, V lost 3 bases, and 6 bases had no gene match. CDR1 is SEHNR and CDR2 is FQNEAQ in the germline V gene (reference sequence). The CDR3, as DNA: TGTGCCAGCAGCTTGGCAGGGGGGCCGACTGAAGCTTTCTTT. It encodes CASSLAGGPTEAFF.

This chain joins TRBV5-6 and TRBJ1-2, with 7 bases aligning to TRBD1. The CDR3 consists of 15 residues. The V and J ends lost 3 bases and 4 bases, in that order; junction bases with no gene match: 9. Germline loops: CDR1 SGHDT, CDR2 YYEEEE. The CDR3 region has the DNA TGTGCCAGCAGCTCGTGGGGACAGACCGTCTATGGCTACACCTTC. Protein sequence: CASSSWGQTVYGYTF.

The rearrangement uses TRBV28 and TRBJ1-5, with TRBD1 matching over 10 bases. CDR3 size: 15 residues. Germline-derived CDR1 and CDR2 are MDHEN and SYDVKM. The junction had 5 bases not matched to a gene; V was cut back by 6 bases and J by 3 bases. In DNA, the CDR3 is TGTGCCAGCAGCCTCGGGACAGGGGTCAATCAGCCCCAGCATTTT. It encodes CASSLGTGVNQPQHF. Based on the CDR3 plus reference TRBV28 and TRBJ1-5, the full variable domain is DVKVTQSSRYLVKRTGEKVFLECVQDMDHENMFWYRQDPGLGLRLIYFSYDVKMKEKGDIPEGYSVSREKKERFSLILESASTNQTSMYLCASSLGTGVNQPQHFGDGTRLSIL.

The rearrangement links TRBV11-2 to TRBJ1-1; no clear D. Germline CDR1 reads SGHAT; CDR2 reads FQNNGV. V lost 3 bases and J 4 bases, leaving 9 bases between the germline ends. The CDR3 is 13 amino acids. CDR3 region: CASSFVRGTEAFF. Here the CDR3 DNA reads TGTGCCAGCAGCTTTGTTCGAGGCACTGAAGCTTTCTTT. Drawing the rest from reference TRBV11-2 and TRBJ1-1, the complete variable domain is EAGVAQSPRYKIIEKRQSVAFWCNPISGHATLYWYQQILGQGPKLLIQFQNNGVVDDSQLPKDRFSAERLKGVDSTLKIQPAKLEDSAVYLCASSFVRGTEAFFGQGTRLTVV.

The chain has TRBV29-1 and TRBJ2-1; 7 bases fit TRBD2. CDR1 is SQVTM, CDR2 ANQGSEA, per germline. V lost 0 bases, J lost 4 bases, and 9 bases stayed unmatched. This CDR3 has 16 amino acids. The CDR3 region is CSVEEGGLVLYNEQFF. In nucleotides, the CDR3 is TGCAGCGTTGAAGAGGGTGGACTAGTTTTATACAATGAGCAGTTCTTC.

V and J are TRBV30 and TRBJ1-1; no clear D. Germline assignment: CDR1 GTSNPN and CDR2 SVGIG (reference sequence). The length of the CDR3 is 14 residues. Trimming pared 2 bases from V and 6 bases from J, leaving 16 bases between. The DNA of the CDR3 is TGTGCCTGGAGTCCCCGTGTAAACAGACCTGAAGCTTTCTTT. Amino acids: CAWSPRVNRPEAFF.

The rearrangement uses TRBV27 and TRBJ1-2; possibly TRBD1 for D (5 bases). Deletions cut 5 bases from V and 2 bases from J, with 18 bases between. Germline V gene sequence: CDR1 MNHEY, CDR2 SMNVEV (reference sequence). This CDR3 has 16 amino acids. This chain's CDR3 is CASSPSLRSGNYGYTF. The CDR3, as DNA: TGTGCCAGCAGTCCCAGCCTAAGGTCAGGGAACTATGGCTACACCTTC.

The J gene is TRBJ2-2, the V gene TRBV7-9; possible D gene TRBD1, 6 bases. Germline lookup yields CDR1 SEHNR and CDR2 FQNEAQ (reference sequence). Between the trimmed V and J ends, which lost 4 bases and 13 bases, there was a span of 16 bases. This CDR3 has 13 residues. The CDR3 reads CASSYWDTGLLFF. The DNA of the CDR3 is TGTGCCAGCAGCTACTGGGACACCGGCCTGCTGTTTTTT.

This clone was counted a single time. V gene TRBV14 combines with J gene TRBJ2-7; tentatively, D is TRBD2 (5 bases). Germline CDR1 reads SGHDN; CDR2 reads FVKESK. Trimming left V 0 bases short and J 6 bases short, with 12 bases between. There are 14 residues in the CDR3. Here the CDR3 reads CASSQERASLEQYF. The CDR3 DNA is TGTGCCAGCAGCCAAGAGAGGGCGAGCCTCGAGCAGTACTTC.